Below are 14 T cell receptor beta chains sequenced from a single sample in a study of technical replicates of blood from a few donors. Clones were sequenced by immunoSEQ multiplex PCR, and TCRdb holds only the in-frame ones, with some missing. Here the sample spans roughly 100,000 clones, approximately 94% being singletons. Sequenced sample: T cells isolated from PBMCs. The receptors shown here come from a human donor in good health.

This clone was observed once. This sequence joins TRBV10-1 and TRBJ1-2, with D unresolved. The CDR3 runs 13 residues. The V and J ends lost 3 bases and 8 bases respectively, with 13 bases between them. From germline, CDR1 is WNHNN and CDR2 SYGVQD (reference sequence). Here the CDR3 DNA reads TGCGCCAGCAGTGAATCAAACTATGGGGGCTACACCTTC. Translating it yields CASSESNYGGYTF.

V gene TRBV7-6 combines with J gene TRBJ2-1; TRBD2 agrees at 9 bases. The germline CDR1 and CDR2 sequences are SGHVS and FNYEAQ. The CDR3 runs 16 residues. The trim removed 2 bases at V and 3 bases at J, leaving 5 bases unmatched. In nucleotides, the CDR3 is TGTGCCAGCAGCTTAAGTGGACTAGCGTACTACAATGAGCAGTTCTTC. Translation: CASSLSGLAYYNEQFF.

The chain carries TRBV5-1 and TRBJ2-5; TRBD2 might be the D (6 bases). Germline assignment: CDR1 SGHRS and CDR2 YFSETQ. CDR3 length: 17 residues. Trimming stripped 4 bases from V and 1 base from J, with 20 bases between. CDR3 sequence (DNA): TGCGCCAGCAGCGAGGGACTCCCAGGCCCCCTCCAAGAGACCCAGTACTTC. Translating it yields CASSEGLPGPLQETQYF. Full variable domain (remainder filled in from reference TRBV5-1 and TRBJ2-5): KAGVTQTPRYLIKTRGQQVTLSCSPISGHRSVSWYQQTPGQGLQFLFEYFSETQRNKGNFPGRFSGRQFSNSRSEMNVSTLELGDSALYLCASSEGLPGPLQETQYFGPGTRLLVL.

The chain couples TRBV9 to TRBJ2-5; a weak D match, TRBD1 (5 bases). The CDR3 is 13 amino acids. Trimming removed 0 bases at V and 6 bases at J, with 9 bases between. Germline CDR1 SGDLS, CDR2 YYNGEE. The CDR3 here is CASSVVPGKTQYF. DNA of the CDR3: TGTGCCAGCAGCGTAGTACCAGGGAAGACCCAGTACTTC.

This clone has only a few counts. The chain couples TRBV29-1 to TRBJ1-1; 8 bases line up with TRBD1. The germline gives CDR1 SQVTM, CDR2 ANQGSEA. This CDR3 spans 12 amino acids. CDR3 protein: CSGGQGNTEAFF. CDR3 nucleotide sequence: TGCAGTGGAGGACAGGGTAACACTGAAGCTTTCTTT.

This chain links TRBV27 with TRBJ1-2, with 7 bases fitting TRBD1. J gave up 1 base and V 2 bases, and 4 bases lay outside the gene matches. The V gene's germline CDR1 is MNHEY and CDR2 SMNVEV (reference sequence). The CDR3 sequence is 15 residues long. This CDR3 reads CASSLRGHHNYGYTF. The CDR3 DNA sequence: TGTGCCAGCAGTTTAAGGGGGCACCATAACTATGGCTACACCTTC.

The chain combines TRBV5-4 with TRBJ2-7, with D tentatively TRBD1 (6 bases). Germline V gene sequence: CDR1 SGHNT, CDR2 YYREEE (reference sequence). This CDR3 is built from 14 residues. Trimming removed 4 bases at V and 3 bases at J, with 14 bases between. The CDR3 DNA follows: TGTGCCAGCAGCGTGACCGGGACACACTACGAGCAGTACTTC. Protein sequence: CASSVTGTHYEQYF.

This chain joins TRBV5-1 and TRBJ2-1, with 7 nucleotides matching TRBD1. The germline gives CDR1 SGHRS, CDR2 YFSETQ. This CDR3 region has 16 residues. Trimming cost V 3 bases and J 7 bases; bases outside gene matches: 13. The CDR3 loop is CASSSYTTGWGNEQFF. CDR3 nucleotides: TGCGCCAGCAGCTCATATACGACAGGGTGGGGAAATGAGCAGTTCTTC.

V is TRBV15 and J is TRBJ2-7, with D perhaps matching TRBD1 (6 bases). From germline, CDR1 is LNHNV and CDR2 YYDKDF (reference sequence). Trimming shortened V by 4 bases and J by 3 bases, and 13 bases separated the two germline ends. The CDR3 is made up of 14 amino acids. The CDR3 nucleotides read TGTGCCACCAGCATTGTGACAGGAGACTACGAGCAGTACTTC. This codes for CATSIVTGDYEQYF. Together with reference TRBV15 and TRBJ2-7, the CDR3 gives the full variable domain: DAMVIQNPRYQVTQFGKPVTLSCSQTLNHNVMYWYQQKSSQAPKLLFHYYDKDFNNEADTPDNFQSRRPNTSFCFLDIRSPGLGDTAMYLCATSIVTGDYEQYFGPGTRLTVT.

The V call is TRBV5-1, the J call TRBJ2-7, with TRBD2 matching over 7 bases. Germline CDR1 is SGHRS and CDR2 is YFSETQ. The CDR3 has 15 amino acids. J gave up 3 bases and V 0 bases, and 6 bases lay outside the gene matches. CDR3 sequence reads: CASSLGGGRNYEQYF. For the CDR3, the DNA is TGCGCCAGCAGCTTGGGGGGCGGGAGAAACTACGAGCAGTACTTC.

This chain joins TRBV6-5 and TRBJ2-3, with 8 nucleotides matching TRBD2. Germline assignment: CDR1 MNHEY and CDR2 SVGAGI. This CDR3 comprises 15 residues. The V segment lost 3 bases and the J segment 4 bases; nucleotides outside the gene matches: 6. Here the CDR3 reads CASSYGWTSPDTQYF. CDR3 bases: TGTGCCAGCAGTTATGGCTGGACTAGCCCAGATACGCAGTATTTT.

The CDR3 region is CASSWSQGNEQFF. DNA for the CDR3: TGTGCCAGCAGCTGGTCACAGGGCAATGAGCAGTTCTTC. J is TRBJ2-1 and V is TRBV6-5; possibly TRBD1 for D (6 bases). The CDR3 is made up of 13 amino acids. Germline loops: CDR1 MNHEY, CDR2 SVGAGI. V was clipped by 6 bases and J by 6 bases, with 12 bases between them.

This sequence joins TRBV2 and TRBJ1-5, with TRBD1 matching over 8 bases. Germline CDR1 is SNHLY and CDR2 is FYNNEI. This CDR3 is built from 15 residues. J lost 7 bases, V lost 8 bases, and 13 bases had no gene match. This CDR3 is CASHFRTGSSQPQHF. The CDR3 DNA reads TGTGCCAGCCACTTTAGGACAGGGAGTAGCCAGCCCCAGCATTTT.

The rearrangement links TRBV7-9 to TRBJ2-7, with TRBD2 matching 14 bases. Germline V gives CDR1 SEHNR, CDR2 FQNEAQ (reference sequence). J gave up 9 bases and V 5 bases, and 6 bases lay outside the gene matches. There are 14 residues in the CDR3. The CDR3 DNA reads TGTGCCAGCAGCCCGGGACTAGCGGGAGAGTCGCAGTACTTC. It codes for CASSPGLAGESQYF.